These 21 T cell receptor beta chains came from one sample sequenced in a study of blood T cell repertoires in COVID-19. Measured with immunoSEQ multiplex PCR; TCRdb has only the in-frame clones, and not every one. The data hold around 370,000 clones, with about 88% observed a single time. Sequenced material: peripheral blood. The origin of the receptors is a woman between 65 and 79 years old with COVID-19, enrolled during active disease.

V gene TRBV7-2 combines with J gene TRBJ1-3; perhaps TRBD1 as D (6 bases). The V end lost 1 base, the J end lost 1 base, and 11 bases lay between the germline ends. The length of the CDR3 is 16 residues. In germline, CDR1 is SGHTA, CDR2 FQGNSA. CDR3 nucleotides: TGTGCCAGCAGCTTAGGCAGGGGTTTATCTGGAAACACCATATATTTT. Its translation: CASSLGRGLSGNTIYF.

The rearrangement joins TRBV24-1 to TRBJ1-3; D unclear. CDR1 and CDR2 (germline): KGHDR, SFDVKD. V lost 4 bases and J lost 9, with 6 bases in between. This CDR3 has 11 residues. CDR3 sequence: CATSEGTTIYF. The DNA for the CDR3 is TGTGCCACCAGTGAGGGCACCACCATATATTTT.

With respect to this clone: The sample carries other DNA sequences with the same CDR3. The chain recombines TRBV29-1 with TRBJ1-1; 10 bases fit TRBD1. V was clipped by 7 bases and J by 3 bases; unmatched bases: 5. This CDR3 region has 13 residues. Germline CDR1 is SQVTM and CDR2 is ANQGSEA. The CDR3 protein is CSARTGGDTEAFF. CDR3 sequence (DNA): TGCAGCGCCCGGACAGGGGGGGACACTGAAGCTTTCTTT.

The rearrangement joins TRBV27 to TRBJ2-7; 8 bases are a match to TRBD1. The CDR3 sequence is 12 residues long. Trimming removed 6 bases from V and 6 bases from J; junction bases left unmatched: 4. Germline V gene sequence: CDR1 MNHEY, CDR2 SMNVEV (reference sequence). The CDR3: CASRDRVSEQYF. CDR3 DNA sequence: TGTGCCAGCAGGGACAGGGTAAGCGAGCAGTACTTC.

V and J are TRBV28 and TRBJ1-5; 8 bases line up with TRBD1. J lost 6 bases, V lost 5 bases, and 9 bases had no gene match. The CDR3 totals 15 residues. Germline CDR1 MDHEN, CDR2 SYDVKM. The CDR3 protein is CASSPQGARSQPQHF. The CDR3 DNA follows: TGTGCCAGCAGTCCCCAGGGGGCGAGATCTCAGCCCCAGCATTTT.

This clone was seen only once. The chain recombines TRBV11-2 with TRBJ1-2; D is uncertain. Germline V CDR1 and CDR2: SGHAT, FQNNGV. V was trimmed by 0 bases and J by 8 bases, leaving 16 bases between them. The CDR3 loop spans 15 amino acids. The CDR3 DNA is TGTGCCAGCAGCTTAGATCGGGTCGCCCTGGAAGGCTACACCTTC. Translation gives CASSLDRVALEGYTF.

The CDR3 region is CAWNEVNTEAFF. In DNA, the CDR3 is TGTGCCTGGAATGAGGTGAACACTGAAGCTTTCTTT. V and J are TRBV30 and TRBJ1-1; D is unclear. The CDR3 sequence is 12 residues long. Deletions cut 4 bases from V and 0 bases from J, with 6 bases between. CDR1 is GTSNPN and CDR2 is SVGIG in the germline V gene (reference sequence).

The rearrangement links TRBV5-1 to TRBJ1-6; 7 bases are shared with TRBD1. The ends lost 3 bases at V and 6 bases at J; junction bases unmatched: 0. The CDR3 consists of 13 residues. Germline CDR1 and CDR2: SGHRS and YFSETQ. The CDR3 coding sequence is TGCGCCAGCAGCTGGGACAGTAATTCACCCCTCCACTTT. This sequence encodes CASSWDSNSPLHF. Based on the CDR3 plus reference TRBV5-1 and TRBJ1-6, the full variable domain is KAGVTQTPRYLIKTRGQQVTLSCSPISGHRSVSWYQQTPGQGLQFLFEYFSETQRNKGNFPGRFSGRQFSNSRSEMNVSTLELGDSALYLCASSWDSNSPLHFGNGTRLTVT.

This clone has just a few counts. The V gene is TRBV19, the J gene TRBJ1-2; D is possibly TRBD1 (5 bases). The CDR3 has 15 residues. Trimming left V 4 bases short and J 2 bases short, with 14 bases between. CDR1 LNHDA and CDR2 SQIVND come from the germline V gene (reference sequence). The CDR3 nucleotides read TGTGCCAGTAGTACGGCAGGGATCGGGAACTATGGCTACACCTTC. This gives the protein CASSTAGIGNYGYTF.

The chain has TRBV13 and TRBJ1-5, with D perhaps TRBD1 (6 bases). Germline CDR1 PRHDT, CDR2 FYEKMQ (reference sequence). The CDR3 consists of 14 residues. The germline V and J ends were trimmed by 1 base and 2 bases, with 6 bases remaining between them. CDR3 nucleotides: TGTGCCAGCAGCTTAGCAGGGGGCAATCAGCCCCAGCATTTT. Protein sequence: CASSLAGGNQPQHF. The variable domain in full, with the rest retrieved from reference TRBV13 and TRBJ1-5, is AAGVIQSPRHLIKEKRETATLKCYPIPRHDTVYWYQQGPGQDPQFLISFYEKMQSDKGSIPDRFSAQQFSDYHSELNMSSLELGDSALYFCASSLAGGNQPQHFGDGTRLSIL.

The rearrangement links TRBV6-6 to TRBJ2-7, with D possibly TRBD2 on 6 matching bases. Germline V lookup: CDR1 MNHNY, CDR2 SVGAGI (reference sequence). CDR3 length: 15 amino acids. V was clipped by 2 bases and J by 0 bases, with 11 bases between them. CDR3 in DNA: TGTGCCAGCAGTTACGTGGGGGGAAGCTCCTACGAGCAGTACTTC. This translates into CASSYVGGSSYEQYF.

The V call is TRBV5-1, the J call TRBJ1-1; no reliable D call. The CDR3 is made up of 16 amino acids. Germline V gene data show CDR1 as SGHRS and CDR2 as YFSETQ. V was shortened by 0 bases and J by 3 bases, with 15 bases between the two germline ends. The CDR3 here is CASSLVPGYWDTEAFF. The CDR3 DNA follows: TGCGCCAGCAGCTTGGTGCCAGGCTACTGGGACACTGAAGCTTTCTTT.

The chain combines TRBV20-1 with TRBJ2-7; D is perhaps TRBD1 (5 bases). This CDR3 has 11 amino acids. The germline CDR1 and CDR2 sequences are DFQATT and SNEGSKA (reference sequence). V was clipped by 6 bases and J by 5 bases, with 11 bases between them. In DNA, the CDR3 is TGCAGTGCCAGGGCCCCCCACGAGCAGTACTTC. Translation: CSARAPHEQYF.

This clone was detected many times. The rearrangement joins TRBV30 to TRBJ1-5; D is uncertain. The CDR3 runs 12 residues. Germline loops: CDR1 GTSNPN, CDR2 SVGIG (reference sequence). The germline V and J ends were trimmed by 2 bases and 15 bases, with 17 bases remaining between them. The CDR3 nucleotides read TGTGCCTGGAGTAACCTAGGCGGAGTCCGGCATTTT. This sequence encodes CAWSNLGGVRHF.

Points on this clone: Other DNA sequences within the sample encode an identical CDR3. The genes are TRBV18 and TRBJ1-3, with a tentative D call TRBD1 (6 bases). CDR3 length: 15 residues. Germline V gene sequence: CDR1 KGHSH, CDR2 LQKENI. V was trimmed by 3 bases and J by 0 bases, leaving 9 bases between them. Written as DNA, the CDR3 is TGTGCCAGCTCACCCGACAGGAGCTCTGGAAACACCATATATTTT. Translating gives CASSPDRSSGNTIYF.

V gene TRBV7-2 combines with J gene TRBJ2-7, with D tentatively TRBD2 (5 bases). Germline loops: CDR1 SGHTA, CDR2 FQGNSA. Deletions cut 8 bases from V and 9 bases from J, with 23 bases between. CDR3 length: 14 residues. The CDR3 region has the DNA TGTGCCAGCCGAGGGATTCCTATATTTGGGCGGCAGTACTTC. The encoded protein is CASRGIPIFGRQYF.

The CDR3 protein is CASSSRDRDNSPLHF. CDR3 sequence (DNA): TGTGCCAGCAGCTCCCGGGACAGGGATAATTCACCCCTCCACTTT. The rearrangement joins TRBV7-9 to TRBJ1-6; 9 bases match TRBD1. In germline, CDR1 is SEHNR, CDR2 FQNEAQ (reference sequence). Losses at the gene ends were 4 bases for V and 5 bases for J; bases not matched to a gene: 3. CDR3 size: 15 residues. The complete variable domain, with remaining parts taken from reference TRBV7-9 and TRBJ1-6, reads DTGVSQNPRHKITKRGQNVTFRCDPISEHNRLYWYRQTLGQGPEFLTYFQNEAQLEKSRLLSDRFSAERPKGSFSTLEIQRTEQGDSAMYLCASSSRDRDNSPLHFGNGTRLTVT.

CDR3 sequence reads: CASTPEGSMRGNQPQHF. CDR3 nucleotide sequence: TGTGCCAGCACCCCCGAGGGTTCCATGCGGGGCAATCAGCCCCAGCATTTT. V is TRBV2 and J is TRBJ1-5; D unresolved. The CDR3 extends over 17 amino acids. Trimming removed 7 bases from V and 2 bases from J, with 21 bases in between. Looked up from germline, CDR1 is SNHLY and CDR2 is FYNNEI.

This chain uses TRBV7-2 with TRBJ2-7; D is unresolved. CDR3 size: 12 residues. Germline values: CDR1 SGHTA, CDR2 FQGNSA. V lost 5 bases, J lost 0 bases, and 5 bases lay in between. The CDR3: CASSISSYEQYF. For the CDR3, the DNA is TGTGCCAGCAGCATCAGCTCCTACGAGCAGTACTTC.

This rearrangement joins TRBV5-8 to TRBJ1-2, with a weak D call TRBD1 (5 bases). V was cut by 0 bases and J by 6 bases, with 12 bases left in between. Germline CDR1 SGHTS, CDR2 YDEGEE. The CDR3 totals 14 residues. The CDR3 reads CASSLVAGEDGYTF. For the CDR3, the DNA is TGTGCCAGCAGCTTGGTGGCGGGGGAAGATGGCTACACCTTC.

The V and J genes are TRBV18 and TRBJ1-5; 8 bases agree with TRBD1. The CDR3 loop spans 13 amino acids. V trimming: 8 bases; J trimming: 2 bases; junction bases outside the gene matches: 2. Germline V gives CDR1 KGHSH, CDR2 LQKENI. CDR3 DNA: TGTGCCAGCCAGGGACAGGGCAATCAGCCCCAGCATTTT. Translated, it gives CASQGQGNQPQHF. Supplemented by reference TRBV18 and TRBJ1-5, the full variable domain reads NAGVMQNPRHLVRRRGQEARLRCSPMKGHSHVYWYRQLPEEGLKFMVYLQKENIIDESGMPKERFSAEFPKEGPSILRIQQVVRGDSAAYFCASQGQGNQPQHFGDGTRLSIL.